These 7 T cell receptor beta chains came from one sample sequenced in a study of blood T cell repertoires in COVID-19. This table comes from immunoSEQ multiplex PCR, and its TCRdb copy is limited to in-frame clones, with some not included. The table shows about 58,000 clones, with 78% occurring only once. Sequenced input: peripheral blood. The receptors stem from a human donor in a cohort sampled during active COVID-19.

The chain employs TRBV6-6 and TRBJ2-2; 12 nucleotides agree with TRBD2. CDR1 is MNHNY and CDR2 is SVGAGI in the germline V gene (reference sequence). The V segment lost 6 bases and the J segment 4 bases; nucleotides outside the gene matches: 6. The CDR3 spans 16 residues. The chain's CDR3 is CASSPTSGRRTGELFF. CDR3 DNA: TGTGCCAGCAGCCCGACTAGCGGGAGACGCACCGGGGAGCTGTTTTTT.

The chain couples TRBV19 to TRBJ2-1, with a weak D call TRBD2 (6 bases). The CDR3 loop spans 14 amino acids. The germline CDR1 and CDR2 sequences are LNHDA and SQIVND (reference sequence). V lost 3 bases to trimming and J lost 8 bases, with 14 bases between them. CDR3 in DNA: TGTGCCAGTAGTATCGGAGGGCCTTCCCATGAGCAGTTCTTC. As protein: CASSIGGPSHEQFF.

The chain is built from TRBV28 and TRBJ1-3, with a weak D call TRBD1 (5 bases). Germline loops: CDR1 MDHEN, CDR2 SYDVKM. The V gene lost 1 base and the J gene lost 2 bases, with 9 bases spanning the gap. CDR3 length: 15 residues. CDR3 in amino acids: CASSLYRLPGNTIYF. DNA for the CDR3: TGTGCCAGCAGTTTATACAGGCTGCCTGGAAACACCATATATTTT.

The chain couples TRBV7-8 to TRBJ2-7, with TRBD2 as a possible D gene (7 bases). Germline lookup yields CDR1 SGHVS and CDR2 FQNEAQ. V shed 5 bases and J shed 3 bases, with 17 bases lying between them. The CDR3 is made up of 15 amino acids. This chain's CDR3 is CASSPGAGARYEQYF. CDR3 coding DNA: TGTGCCAGCAGCCCGGGGGCGGGAGCCCGCTACGAGCAGTACTTC.

CDR3 DNA sequence: TGCGCCAGCAGCTTGGATCTAGCGGGGTACGAGCAGTACTTC. Its protein product is CASSLDLAGYEQYF. This chain uses TRBV5-1 with TRBJ2-7; 9 bases line up with TRBD2. V dropped 0 bases and J dropped 4; count of bases not matched to a gene: 2. CDR1 is SGHRS, CDR2 YFSETQ, per germline. The CDR3 extends over 14 amino acids.

The genes are TRBV12-5 and TRBJ2-1; 8 bases agree with TRBD2. The germline V gene encodes CDR1 LGHNT and CDR2 FRNRAP. V trimming: 5 bases; J trimming: 3 bases; junction bases outside the gene matches: 9. The CDR3 is 16 amino acids. CDR3 amino acids: CASGPPTAGVYNEQFF. DNA of the CDR3: TGTGCTAGTGGTCCGCCCACAGCGGGGGTCTACAATGAGCAGTTCTTC.

V usage is TRBV5-5 and J usage is TRBJ2-3, with TRBD2 matching over 8 bases. Germline assignment: CDR1 SGHKS and CDR2 YYEKEE (reference sequence). The CDR3 has 15 residues. V was pared by 2 bases and J by 2 bases, with 4 bases of the junction left unmatched. As DNA, the CDR3 is TGTGCCAGCAGCTTCTTAGCGGGAACCACAGATACGCAGTATTTT. Amino acid sequence: CASSFLAGTTDTQYF.